The 11 T cell receptor beta chains below all came from one sample that was sequenced in a study of technical replicates of blood from a handful of donors. The repertoire was sequenced with immunoSEQ multiplex PCR; TCRdb's copy has only in-frame clones and lacks some. The table has approximately 73,000 clones, around 95% seen once. The sequenced sample consisted of T cells isolated from PBMCs. The receptors were gathered from a human donor in good health.

The rearrangement joins TRBV27 to TRBJ2-1; possible D gene TRBD1, 6 bases. The CDR3 length is 16 residues. Looked up from germline, CDR1 is MNHEY and CDR2 is SMNVEV (reference sequence). Trimming pared 5 bases from V and 5 bases from J, leaving 19 bases between. The CDR3 bases are TGTGCCAGCAGTACCCAGGACAGTCGGCGGAACAATGAGCAGTTCTTC. Its protein product is CASSTQDSRRNNEQFF.

This clone occurred once. The chain recombines TRBV6-5 with TRBJ2-7; a possible D gene is TRBD1 (6 bases). V shed 1 base and J shed 7 bases, with 11 bases lying between them. Germline V CDR1 and CDR2: MNHEY, SVGAGI. This CDR3 has 13 residues. The CDR3 loop reads CASSYWQGSEQYF. Here the CDR3 DNA reads TGTGCCAGCAGTTACTGGCAGGGGTCGGAGCAGTACTTC.

This clone was detected only once. The genes are TRBV10-3 and TRBJ2-3; the D gene is possibly TRBD2 (6 bases). The germline CDR1 and CDR2 sequences are ENHRY and SYGVKD. The CDR3 runs 15 residues. V shed 4 bases and J shed 4 bases, with 15 bases lying between them. The CDR3 DNA is TGTGCCATCAGTGGTACCGGGAGCGACGCAGATACGCAGTATTTT. It specifies CAISGTGSDADTQYF.

This clone is a singleton in its sample. V is TRBV30 and J is TRBJ2-1, with D possibly matching TRBD2 (6 bases). Per the germline V gene, CDR1 is GTSNPN and CDR2 is SVGIG (reference sequence). This CDR3 comprises 12 residues. The ends were cut back, 2 bases at V and 10 bases at J, with 12 bases in the middle. CDR3 sequence (DNA): TGTGCCTGGAGTATCACTAGCTTGGAGCAGTTCTTC. It encodes CAWSITSLEQFF.

The table lists this clone with a few counts. The chain employs TRBV10-3 and TRBJ1-6; tentatively, D is TRBD1 (5 bases). Trimming shortened V by 2 bases and J by 7 bases, and 12 bases separated the two germline ends. This CDR3 spans 15 amino acids. The germline gives CDR1 ENHRY, CDR2 SYGVKD. The CDR3 sequence: CAISEMERGNSPLHF. For the CDR3, the DNA is TGTGCCATCAGTGAGATGGAGCGGGGGAATTCACCCCTCCACTTT.

The chain has TRBV28 and TRBJ1-5; 7 nucleotides agree with TRBD1. The germline V gene encodes CDR1 MDHEN and CDR2 SYDVKM. V lost 10 bases and J lost 2; bases outside the gene matches: 8. CDR3 length equals 14 residues. CDR3 DNA sequence: TGTGCCACCAGAACAGGGGCGGGCAATCAGCCCCAGCATTTT. Translating it yields CATRTGAGNQPQHF.

V gene TRBV7-8 combines with J gene TRBJ2-3, with 9 bases matching TRBD2. Germline CDR1 and CDR2: SGHVS and FQNEAQ. There are 16 residues in the CDR3. The trim removed 3 bases at V and 2 bases at J, leaving 6 bases unmatched. The CDR3 spells CASSFLGLANTDTQYF. The CDR3 DNA follows: TGTGCCAGCAGCTTCCTTGGACTAGCGAACACAGATACGCAGTATTTT. Using reference TRBV7-8 and TRBJ2-3 for the parts outside the CDR3, the full variable domain is GAGVSQSPRYKVAKRGQDVALRCDPISGHVSLFWYQQALGQGPEFLTYFQNEAQLDKSGLPSDRFFAERPEGSVSTLKIQRTQQEDSAVYLCASSFLGLANTDTQYFGPGTRLTVL.

This chain uses TRBV6-5 with TRBJ1-3; tentatively, D is TRBD1 (6 bases). CDR1 MNHEY and CDR2 SVGAGI come from the germline V gene. Trimming removed 2 bases at V and 0 bases at J, with 11 bases between. The CDR3 totals 16 residues. CDR3 nucleotides: TGTGCCAGCAGTTACGGACAGTCAAACTCTGGAAACACCATATATTTT. Its translation is CASSYGQSNSGNTIYF.

CDR3 loop: CAWTISNEQFF. CDR3 nucleotide sequence: TGTGCCTGGACTATAAGCAATGAGCAGTTCTTC. V gene TRBV30 combines with J gene TRBJ2-1, with D unclear. The CDR3 has 11 amino acids. Germline CDR1 and CDR2: GTSNPN and SVGIG (reference sequence). The V end was cut by 4 bases, the J end by 6 bases, with 7 bases between. Complete variable domain (other parts from reference TRBV30 and TRBJ2-1): SQTIHQWPATLVQPVGSPLSLECTVEGTSNPNLYWYRQAAGRGLQLLFYSVGIGQISSEVPQNLSASRPQDRQFILSSKKLLLSDSGFYLCAWTISNEQFFGPGTRLTVL.

The chain carries TRBV9 and TRBJ1-6; D is possibly TRBD1 (5 bases). V lost 2 bases and J lost 10, with 10 bases in between. The germline V gene has CDR1 SGDLS and CDR2 YYNGEE. The CDR3 is made up of 13 amino acids. The DNA of the CDR3 is TGTGCCAGCAGCGTTGAGGAGGGGTCACCCCTCCACTTT. Translating gives CASSVEEGSPLHF.

This clone was recorded only once. CDR3 nucleotides: TGTGCCAGCAGCGTAGAGACAGGGGCAAATCAGCCCCAGCATTTT. Protein product: CASSVETGANQPQHF. The chain uses TRBV9 and TRBJ1-5; 8 bases match TRBD1. CDR3 length equals 15 residues. The germline CDR1 and CDR2 sequences are SGDLS and YYNGEE. J was trimmed by 4 bases and V by 0 bases; bases with no gene match: 3.